This is a list of T cell receptor beta chains from one sample in a study of identical twins. TCRdb fed the 5' RACE reads into MiXCR, producing one record per CDR3 protein. The data show 500,000 or so distinct CDR3 sequences, with 20% to 25% seen just once and about 0.93% held by the top ten. These sequences were also reported in another study, on T cells expressing NK-cell markers.

The sample consisted of CD4+ T cells sorted from blood. The receptors here all came from a woman younger than 30 in good health. The CDR3 runs from the conserved cysteine through the conserved F or W. D genes are given only for firm matches. Only some rows state a clone size, as once, few, many or a class for expanded clones.

>TRBV20-1|few|TRBJ2-5|-
TGCAGTGCTAGAGACCCGACTGGACAAGAGACCCAGTACTTC
CSARDPTGQETQYF
>TRBV4-2|few|TRBJ2-1|TRBD2
TGTGCCAGCAGCCAAGTGGTTAGCGGGGGGAGTAATAATGAGCAGTTCTTC
CASSQVVSGGSNNEQFF
>TRBV12-3/TRBV12-4|few|TRBJ2-7|TRBD1
TGTGCCAGCAGCCACTCCGGGACAGGGGGCGAGCAGTACTTC
CASSHSGTGGEQYF
>TRBV20-1|few|TRBJ2-7|-
TGCAGTGCTCGTAACAGCTACGAGCAGTACTTC
CSARNSYEQYF
>TRBV7-6|few|TRBJ2-1|TRBD2
TGTGCCAGCAGCCTCGTTGGGGTAGCGGGAGGTCCACTCATGGAGCAGTTCTTC
CASSLVGVAGGPLMEQFF
>TRBV9|-|TRBJ2-5|-
TGTGCCAGCAGCATCCGTGGGGGAATTCAAGAGACCCAGTACTTC
CASSIRGGIQETQYF
>TRBV20-1|-|TRBJ2-4|TRBD1
TGCAGTGCTAGTTTTTCGGGACAGGGGAACATTCAGTACTTC
CSASFSGQGNIQYF
>TRBV20-1|few|TRBJ2-3|-
TGCAGTGCTAGAGATCCGCTGGCGGAGGGGGTCTTCACAGATACGCAGTATTTT
CSARDPLAEGVFTDTQYF
>TRBV10-3|-|TRBJ2-7|-
TGTGCCATCAGTTTTGGCGGTGACCCAGGAGTGGACGAGCAGTACTTC
CAISFGGDPGVDEQYF
>TRBV7-2|many|TRBJ1-1|-
TGTGCCAGCAGCTTAGGACAGAGGAACACTGAAGCTTTCTTT
CASSLGQRNTEAFF
>TRBV5-1|-|TRBJ2-5|-
TGCGCCAGCAGCCGCACCGGGAGTACGAAAGAGACCCAGTACTTC
CASSRTGSTKETQYF
>TRBV20-1|few|TRBJ2-3|TRBD2
TGCAGTGCTCTCCTCAGCGGGAGGTTGACAGATACGCAGTATTTT
CSALLSGRLTDTQYF
>TRBV11-2|few|TRBJ2-1|TRBD1
TGTGCCAGCAGCCGACCGGGACAGGGGGTGGCTTTTGAGCAGTTCTTC
CASSRPGQGVAFEQFF
>TRBV2|few|TRBJ1-1|-
TGTGCCAGCAGTCGCATGGGGAACACTGAAGCTTTCTTT
CASSRMGNTEAFF
>TRBV20-1|-|TRBJ2-1|TRBD1
TGCAGTGCCCTAGACAGGGCCCAGCAGTTCTTC
CSALDRAQQFF
>TRBV5-1|few|TRBJ2-7|-
TGCGCCAGCAGCCCTGACAGGTACCCCTACGAGCAGTACTTC
CASSPDRYPYEQYF
>TRBV25-1|few|TRBJ2-7|-
TGTGCCAGCAGTACAAACTGGGGGTCCTACGAGCAGTACTTC
CASSTNWGSYEQYF
>TRBV7-2|few|TRBJ2-1|-
TGTGCCAGCAGCCGGGCGGGCGGGGGCCTGAATGAGCAGTTCTTC
CASSRAGGGLNEQFF
>TRBV6-1|-|TRBJ2-7|TRBD1
TGTGCCAGCCGGGACAGGGGGCGGCACGGGGATTACGAGCAGTACTTC
CASRDRGRHGDYEQYF
>TRBV7-9|few|TRBJ1-1|-
TGTGCCAGCAGCTCGATCCGGGGGCCAGGCGGGGGAGCTTTCTTT
CASSSIRGPGGGAFF
>TRBV20-1|-|TRBJ1-1|-
TGCAGGGCGATGGGGAGGAACACTGAAGCTTTCTTT
CRAMGRNTEAFF
>TRBV10-3|many|TRBJ1-2|TRBD1
TGTGCCATCAGCACCGGGACAGGGAATGGCTACACCTTC
CAISTGTGNGYTF
>TRBV20-1|many|TRBJ2-7|-
TGCAGTGCTAGAGGCGCGTACGAGCAGTACTTC
CSARGAYEQYF
>TRBV10-1|few|TRBJ1-6|-
TGCGCCAGCAGTGACGGGGAATCACCCCTCCACTTT
CASSDGESPLHF
>TRBV12-3/TRBV12-4|-|TRBJ1-6|-
TGTGCCAGCAGTCTAGGAGGGAGTTCACCCCTCCACTTT
CASSLGGSSPLHF
>TRBV30|-|TRBJ2-5|TRBD2
TGTGCCTGGAGTAGCGGGAGTCTCCGACACCAAGAGACCCAGTACTTC
CAWSSGSLRHQETQYF
>TRBV4-1|-|TRBJ2-1|TRBD2
TGCGCCAGCAGCCAAGAAGTGACTAGCGGCCACAATGAGCAGTTCTTC
CASSQEVTSGHNEQFF
>TRBV21-1|few|TRBJ1-2|-
TGTGCCAGCAGCAGAGACGCCAGGGCCGACCTTAACTATGGCTACACCTTC
CASSRDARADLNYGYTF
>TRBV10-3|-|TRBJ2-7|-
TGTGCCATCAGTGAGCTGACCTACGAGCAGTACTTC
CAISELTYEQYF
>TRBV20-1|-|TRBJ1-2|-
TGCAGTGCTAGTACCCCGGCAAGGGACACCTTC
CSASTPARDTF
>TRBV6-6|few|TRBJ2-3|TRBD2
TGCACCAGCGGGGGGGCAGATACGCAGTATTTT
CTSGGADTQYF
>TRBV20-1|few|TRBJ2-3|TRBD2
TGCAGTGCCTGGGGCAGCGGGGTTACAGATACGCAGTATTTT
CSAWGSGVTDTQYF
>TRBV20-1|-|TRBJ1-6|-
TGCAGTGCTAGTAAGGGGATGTATAATTCACCCCTCCACTTT
CSASKGMYNSPLHF
>TRBV12-3/TRBV12-4|many|TRBJ2-7|TRBD2
TGTGCCAGCACCGCCCGGGAGGGTAACTACGAGCAGTACTTC
CASTAREGNYEQYF
>TRBV10-3|few|TRBJ2-3|TRBD2
TGTGCCATCAGTGCTAGCGGTCCTAGCACAGATACGCAGTATTTT
CAISASGPSTDTQYF
>TRBV15|few|TRBJ2-5|TRBD2
TGTGCCACTGCATTCATTCGGACTAGCGGGAGTATAGAGACCCAGTACTTC
CATAFIRTSGSIETQYF
>TRBV3-1|-|TRBJ1-1|-
TGTGCCAGCGGCTCTAGGCCGAACACTGAAGCTTTCTTT
CASGSRPNTEAFF
>TRBV10-3|-|TRBJ1-1|-
TGTGCCATCAGTGGGACAGCTATTCAGAACACTGAAGCTTTCTTT
CAISGTAIQNTEAFF
>TRBV27|-|TRBJ2-1|TRBD1
TGTGCCAGCAGTTCACAGGGGGCGCAGGTGAATGAGCAGTTCTTC
CASSSQGAQVNEQFF
>TRBV5-1|-|TRBJ2-7|-
TGCGCCAGCAGCTCTGACAGCAGCTCCTACGAGCAGTACTTC
CASSSDSSSYEQYF
>TRBV13|-|TRBJ2-1|-
TGTGCCTGCCGGGTCTACAATGAGCAGTTCTTC
CACRVYNEQFF
>TRBV6-5|-|TRBJ2-7|-
TGTGCCAGCAGTTACTCGACAGTGGGTTACGAGCAGTACTTC
CASSYSTVGYEQYF